The present T cell receptor beta chain was sequenced within a study of T cells after yellow fever vaccination. Study-wide background: Where fractions had low cell numbers, libraries were prepared from them with the SMART-Seq v4 Ultra Low Input RNA kit. Whole-study findings and limits: Detected again after the booster were most primary-vaccination clones, at 96% CD4 and 80% to 90% CD8. Abundant clonotypes (contaminants from the bulk population) could be present in FACS-sorted repertoires.

Germline V gives CDR1 SSHAT, CDR2 FNYEAQ (reference sequence). This CDR3 has 15 residues. Regarding this clonotype: Its antigen is unknown. Compared with germline, one end of the junction differs, possibly owing to a read error.

5'RACE template switching added a universal primer site and UMIs to TCR cDNA. TCRdb re-analysed the 5' RACE reads in MiXCR, keeping a single row per CDR3 protein. Of 250,000 to 400,000 distinct CDR3 sequences in the sample, 4.1% were seen once. V gene TRBV7-7 combines with J gene TRBJ2-1; weak D call: TRBD1 (6 bases). The sequenced sample was PBMCs, obtained 5 days after the yellow fever booster vaccination. The clonotype was recovered from a man aged 18 to 29 who received the YFV17D yellow fever vaccine. CDR3 loop: CASSLGAGAEGEQFF. DNA for the CDR3: TGTGCTAGCAGCTTAGGAGCAGGGGCTGAGGGGGAGCAGTTCTTC.